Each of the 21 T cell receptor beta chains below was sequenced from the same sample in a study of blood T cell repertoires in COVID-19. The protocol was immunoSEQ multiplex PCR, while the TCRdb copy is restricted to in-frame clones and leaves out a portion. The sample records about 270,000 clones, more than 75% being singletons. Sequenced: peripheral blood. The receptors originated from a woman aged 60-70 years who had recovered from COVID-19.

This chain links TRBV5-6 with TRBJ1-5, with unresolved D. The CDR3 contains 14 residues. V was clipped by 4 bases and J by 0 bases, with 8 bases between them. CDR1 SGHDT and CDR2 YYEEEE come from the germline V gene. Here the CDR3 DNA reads TGTGCCAGCAGCGAGCTGTATAGCAATCAGCCCCAGCATTTT. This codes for CASSELYSNQPQHF. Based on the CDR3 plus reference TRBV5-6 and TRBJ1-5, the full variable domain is DAGVTQSPTHLIKTRGQQVTLRCSPKSGHDTVSWYQQALGQGPQFIFQYYEEEERQRGNFPDRFSGHQFPNYSSELNVNALLLGDSALYLCASSELYSNQPQHFGDGTRLSIL.

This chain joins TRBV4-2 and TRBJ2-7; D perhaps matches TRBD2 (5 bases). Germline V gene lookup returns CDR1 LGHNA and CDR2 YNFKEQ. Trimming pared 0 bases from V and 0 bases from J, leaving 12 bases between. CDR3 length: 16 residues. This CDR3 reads CASSQDPGSGSYEQYF. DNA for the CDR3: TGTGCCAGCAGCCAAGATCCCGGCAGCGGCTCCTACGAGCAGTACTTC.

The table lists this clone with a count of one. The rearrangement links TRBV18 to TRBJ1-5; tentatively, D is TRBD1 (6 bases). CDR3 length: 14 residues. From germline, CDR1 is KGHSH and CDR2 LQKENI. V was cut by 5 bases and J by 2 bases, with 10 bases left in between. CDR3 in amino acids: CASSTSGGNQPQHF. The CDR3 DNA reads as TGTGCCAGCTCAACCTCAGGGGGCAATCAGCCCCAGCATTTT. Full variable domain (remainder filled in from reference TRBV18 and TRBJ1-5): NAGVMQNPRHLVRRRGQEARLRCSPMKGHSHVYWYRQLPEEGLKFMVYLQKENIIDESGMPKERFSAEFPKEGPSILRIQQVVRGDSAAYFCASSTSGGNQPQHFGDGTRLSIL.

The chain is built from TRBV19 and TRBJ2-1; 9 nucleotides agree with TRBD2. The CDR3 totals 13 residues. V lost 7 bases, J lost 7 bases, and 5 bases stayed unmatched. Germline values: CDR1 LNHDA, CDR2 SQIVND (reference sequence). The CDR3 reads CASKRGARNEQFF. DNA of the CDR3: TGTGCCAGTAAGCGGGGGGCCCGAAATGAGCAGTTCTTC.

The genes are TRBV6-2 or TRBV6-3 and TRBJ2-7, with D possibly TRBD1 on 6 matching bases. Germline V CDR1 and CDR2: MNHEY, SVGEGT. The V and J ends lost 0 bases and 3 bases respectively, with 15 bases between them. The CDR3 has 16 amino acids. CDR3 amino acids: CASSYSYRVLNYEQYF. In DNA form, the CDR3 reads TGTGCCAGCAGTTACTCTTACAGGGTCCTAAACTACGAGCAGTACTTC.

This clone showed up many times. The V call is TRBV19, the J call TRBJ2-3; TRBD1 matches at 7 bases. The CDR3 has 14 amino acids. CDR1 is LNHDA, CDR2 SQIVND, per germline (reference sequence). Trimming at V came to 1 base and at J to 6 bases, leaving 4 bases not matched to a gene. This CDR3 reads CASSIGQGVDTQYF. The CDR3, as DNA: TGTGCCAGTAGTATAGGACAGGGCGTGGATACGCAGTATTTT.

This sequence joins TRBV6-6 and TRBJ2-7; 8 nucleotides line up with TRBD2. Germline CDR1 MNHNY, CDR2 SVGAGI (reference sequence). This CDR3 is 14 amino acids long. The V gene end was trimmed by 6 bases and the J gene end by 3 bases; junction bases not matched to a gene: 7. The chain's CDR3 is CASRDYGGVYEQYF. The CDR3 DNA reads TGTGCCAGCAGAGACTACGGGGGGGTCTACGAGCAGTACTTC.

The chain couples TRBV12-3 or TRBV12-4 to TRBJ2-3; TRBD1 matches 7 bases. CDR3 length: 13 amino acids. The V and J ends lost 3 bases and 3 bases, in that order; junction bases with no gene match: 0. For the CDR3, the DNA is TGTGCCAGCAGTTTGACAGGGACAGATACGCAGTATTTT. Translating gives CASSLTGTDTQYF.

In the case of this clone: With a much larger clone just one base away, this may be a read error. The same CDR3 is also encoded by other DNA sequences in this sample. For the CDR3, the DNA is TGTGCCAGCAGTTCGAGCTCCTACGAGCAGTACTTC. This sequence encodes CASSSSSYEQYF. The chain employs TRBV27 and TRBJ2-7; D remains ambiguous. Trimming took 4 bases from V and 0 from J, leaving 4 bases between them. This CDR3 has 12 residues. The germline CDR1 and CDR2 sequences are MNHEY and SMNVEV (reference sequence).

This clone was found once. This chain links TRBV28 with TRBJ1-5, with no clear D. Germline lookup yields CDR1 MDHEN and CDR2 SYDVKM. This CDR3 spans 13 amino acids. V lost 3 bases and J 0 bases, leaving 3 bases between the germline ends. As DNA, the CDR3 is TGTGCCAGCAGTTTTTATAGCAATCAGCCCCAGCATTTT. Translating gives CASSFYSNQPQHF.

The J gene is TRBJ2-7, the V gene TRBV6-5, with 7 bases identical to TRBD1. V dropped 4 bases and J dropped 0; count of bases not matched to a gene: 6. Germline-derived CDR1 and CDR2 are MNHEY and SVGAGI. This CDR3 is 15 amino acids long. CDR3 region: CASSSTGVGSYEQYF. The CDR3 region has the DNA TGTGCCAGCAGTTCAACAGGGGTAGGCTCCTACGAGCAGTACTTC.

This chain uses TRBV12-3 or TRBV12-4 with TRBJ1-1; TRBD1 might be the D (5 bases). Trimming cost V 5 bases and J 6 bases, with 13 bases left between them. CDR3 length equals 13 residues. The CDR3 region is CASSPRTFSEAFF. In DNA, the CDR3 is TGTGCCAGCAGTCCCAGGACATTTTCTGAAGCTTTCTTT.

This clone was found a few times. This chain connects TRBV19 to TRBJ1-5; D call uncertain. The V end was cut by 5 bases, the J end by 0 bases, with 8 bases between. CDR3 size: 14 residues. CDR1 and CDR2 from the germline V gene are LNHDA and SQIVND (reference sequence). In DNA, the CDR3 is TGTGCCAGTAGTGGGAGTTATAGCAATCAGCCCCAGCATTTT. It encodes CASSGSYSNQPQHF. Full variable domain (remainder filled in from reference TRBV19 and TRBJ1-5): DGGITQSPKYLFRKEGQNVTLSCEQNLNHDAMYWYRQDPGQGLRLIYYSQIVNDFQKGDIAEGYSVSREKKESFPLTVTSAQKNPTAFYLCASSGSYSNQPQHFGDGTRLSIL.

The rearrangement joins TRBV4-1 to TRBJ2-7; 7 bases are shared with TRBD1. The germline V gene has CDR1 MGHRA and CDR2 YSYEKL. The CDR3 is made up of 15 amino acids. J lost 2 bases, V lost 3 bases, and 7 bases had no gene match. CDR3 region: CASSQGTASTYEQYF. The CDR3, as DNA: TGCGCCAGCAGCCAGGGGACAGCATCAACCTACGAGCAGTACTTC.

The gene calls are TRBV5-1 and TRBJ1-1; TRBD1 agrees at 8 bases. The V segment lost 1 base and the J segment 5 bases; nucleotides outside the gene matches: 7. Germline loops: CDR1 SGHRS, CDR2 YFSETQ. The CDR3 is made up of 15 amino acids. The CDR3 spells CASSLRDRGRTEAFF. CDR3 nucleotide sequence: TGCGCCAGCAGCTTGAGAGACAGGGGTCGAACTGAAGCTTTCTTT. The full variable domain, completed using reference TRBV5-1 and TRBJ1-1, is KAGVTQTPRYLIKTRGQQVTLSCSPISGHRSVSWYQQTPGQGLQFLFEYFSETQRNKGNFPGRFSGRQFSNSRSEMNVSTLELGDSALYLCASSLRDRGRTEAFFGQGTRLTVV.

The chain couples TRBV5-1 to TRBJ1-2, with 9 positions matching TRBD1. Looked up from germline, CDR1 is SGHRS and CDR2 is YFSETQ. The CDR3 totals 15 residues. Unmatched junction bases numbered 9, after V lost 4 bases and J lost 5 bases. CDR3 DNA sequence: TGCGCCAGCAGCCATCAGGACAGGGGAAATTATGGCTACACCTTC. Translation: CASSHQDRGNYGYTF. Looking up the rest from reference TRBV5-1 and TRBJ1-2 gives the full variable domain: KAGVTQTPRYLIKTRGQQVTLSCSPISGHRSVSWYQQTPGQGLQFLFEYFSETQRNKGNFPGRFSGRQFSNSRSEMNVSTLELGDSALYLCASSHQDRGNYGYTFGSGTRLTVV.

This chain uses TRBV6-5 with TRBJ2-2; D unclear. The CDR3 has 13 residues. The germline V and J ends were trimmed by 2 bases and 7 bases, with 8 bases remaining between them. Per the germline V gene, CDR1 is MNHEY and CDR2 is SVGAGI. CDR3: CASSYREFGELFF. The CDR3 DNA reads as TGTGCCAGCAGTTACCGCGAGTTCGGGGAGCTGTTTTTT.

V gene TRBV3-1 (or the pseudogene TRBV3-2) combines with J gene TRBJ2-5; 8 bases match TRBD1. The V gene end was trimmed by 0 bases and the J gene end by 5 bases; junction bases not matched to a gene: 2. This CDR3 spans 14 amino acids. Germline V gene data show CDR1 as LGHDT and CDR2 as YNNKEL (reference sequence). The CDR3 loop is CASSQDWDRETQYF. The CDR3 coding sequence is TGTGCCAGCAGCCAAGATTGGGACAGGGAGACCCAGTACTTC.

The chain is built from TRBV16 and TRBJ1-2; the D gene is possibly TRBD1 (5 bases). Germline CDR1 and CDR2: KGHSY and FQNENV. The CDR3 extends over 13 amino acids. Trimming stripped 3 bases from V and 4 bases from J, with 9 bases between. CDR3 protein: CASSHIQGYGYTF. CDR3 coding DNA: TGTGCCAGCAGCCATATCCAGGGCTATGGCTACACCTTC. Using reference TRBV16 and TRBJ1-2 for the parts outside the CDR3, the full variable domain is GEEVAQTPKHLVRGEGQKAKLYCAPIKGHSYVFWYQQVLKNEFKFLISFQNENVFDETGMPKERFSAKCLPNSPCSLEIQATKLEDSAVYFCASSHIQGYGYTFGSGTRLTVV.

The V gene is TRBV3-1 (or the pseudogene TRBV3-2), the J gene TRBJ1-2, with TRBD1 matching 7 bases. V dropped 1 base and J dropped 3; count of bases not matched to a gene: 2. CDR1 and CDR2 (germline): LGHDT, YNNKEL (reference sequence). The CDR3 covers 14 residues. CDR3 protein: CASSQAGTDYGYTF. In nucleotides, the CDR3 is TGTGCCAGCAGCCAAGCCGGGACAGACTATGGCTACACCTTC.

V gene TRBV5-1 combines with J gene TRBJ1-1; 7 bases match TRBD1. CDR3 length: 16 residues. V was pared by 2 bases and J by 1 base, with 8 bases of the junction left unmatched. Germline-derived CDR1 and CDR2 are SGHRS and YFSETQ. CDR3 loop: CASSLSPRTGNTEAFF. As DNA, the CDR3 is TGCGCCAGCAGCTTATCACCGAGGACAGGGAACACTGAAGCTTTCTTT.